Presented here are 27 T cell receptor beta chains from one specimen sequenced in a study of cytomegalovirus exposure and HLA in healthy donors. PCR primers comprised 60 Vbeta and 13 Jbeta primers. Only in-frame clones appear in the TCRdb table, and some are missing; sequencing was by immunoSEQ multiplex PCR. This table holds roughly 68,000 clones, roughly 73% found once. Sequenced sample: PBMCs. Receptor source: a male donor in good health and CMV-seropositive.

The V and J genes are TRBV9 and TRBJ2-1; 7 bases align to TRBD2. This CDR3 has 12 amino acids. In germline, CDR1 is SGDLS, CDR2 YYNGEE. Trimming cost V 8 bases and J 7 bases; bases outside gene matches: 6. In DNA form, the CDR3 reads TGTGCCAGTCGGGGGGTTTGGAATGAGCAGTTCTTC. Protein product: CASRGVWNEQFF.

The V gene is TRBV11-1, the J gene TRBJ2-1; the match to TRBD1 covers 8 bases. CDR3 length equals 15 residues. The trim removed 3 bases at V and 8 bases at J, leaving 9 bases unmatched. Looked up from germline, CDR1 is SGHAT and CDR2 is FQDESV (reference sequence). The CDR3 sequence is CASSFHGQGMDEQFF. DNA of the CDR3: TGTGCCAGCAGCTTTCACGGACAGGGTATGGATGAGCAGTTCTTC.

This chain uses TRBV7-9 with TRBJ2-3; TRBD1 aligns across 12 bases. The CDR3 spans 18 residues. The germline CDR1 and CDR2 sequences are SEHNR and FQNEAQ (reference sequence). V lost 5 bases and J lost 4; bases outside the gene matches: 13. The DNA of the CDR3 is TGTGCCAGCAGCGAGAGGGACAGGGGGCGTAATGATGCAGATACGCAGTATTTT. It is translated as CASSERDRGRNDADTQYF. The whole variable domain, filled in from reference TRBV7-9 and TRBJ2-3, reads DTGVSQNPRHKITKRGQNVTFRCDPISEHNRLYWYRQTLGQGPEFLTYFQNEAQLEKSRLLSDRFSAERPKGSFSTLEIQRTEQGDSAMYLCASSERDRGRNDADTQYFGPGTRLTVL.

This clone was seen only once. V gene TRBV5-4 combines with J gene TRBJ2-3, with TRBD2 matching 8 bases. Germline V lookup: CDR1 SGHNT, CDR2 YYREEE (reference sequence). CDR3 length: 15 amino acids. V lost 1 base and J lost 5; bases outside the gene matches: 6. The CDR3 spells CASSLRGGWEDTQYF. DNA for the CDR3: TGTGCCAGCAGCTTGCGGGGGGGCTGGGAAGATACGCAGTATTTT.

This chain connects TRBV7-9 to TRBJ2-3; the D gene is possibly TRBD1 (6 bases). CDR1 and CDR2 (germline): SEHNR, FQNEAQ (reference sequence). V gave up 5 bases and J gave up 0 bases, with 15 bases separating them. The CDR3 has 16 amino acids. The CDR3 sequence: CASSRIRGASTDTQYF. The CDR3 region has the DNA TGTGCCAGCAGCCGCATCAGGGGTGCTAGCACAGATACGCAGTATTTT.

This clone has only one observation. The chain is built from TRBV4-2 and TRBJ2-1; 7 bases agree with TRBD1. CDR3 length: 11 amino acids. Germline V gives CDR1 LGHNA, CDR2 YNFKEQ. Trimming removed 4 bases from V and 11 bases from J; junction bases left unmatched: 2. The CDR3 coding sequence is TGTGCCAGCAGCCGGGACAGCAAGCAGTTCTTC. Protein sequence: CASSRDSKQFF.

J is TRBJ1-1 and V is TRBV7-9; D gene unclear. This CDR3 is built from 14 residues. V was clipped by 5 bases and J by 1 base, with 11 bases between them. CDR1 and CDR2 from the germline V gene are SEHNR and FQNEAQ (reference sequence). The CDR3 protein is CASSAGRGNTEAFF. The CDR3 coding sequence is TGTGCCAGCAGCGCGGGCCGAGGGAACACTGAAGCTTTCTTT.

The chain combines TRBV5-4 with TRBJ2-7; perhaps TRBD2 as D (6 bases). V lost 4 bases and J 0 bases, leaving 17 bases between the germline ends. CDR1 and CDR2 from the germline V gene are SGHNT and YYREEE (reference sequence). This CDR3 region has 16 residues. The CDR3 bases are TGTGCCAGCAGCGTAACCGGGACTGGAAGCTCCTACGAGCAGTACTTC. It encodes CASSVTGTGSSYEQYF.

This clone has a handful of counts. The rearrangement joins TRBV28 to TRBJ1-1; the match to TRBD1 covers 8 bases. The ends lost 5 bases at V and 1 base at J; junction bases unmatched: 6. The length of the CDR3 is 15 residues. Germline CDR1 and CDR2: MDHEN and SYDVKM. Written as DNA, the CDR3 is TGTGCCAGCAGTCCCCTGGACAGGGAGAACACTGAAGCTTTCTTT. Translating gives CASSPLDRENTEAFF.

There are a few counts of this clone. Here the CDR3 reads CASSYRQGHNEQFF. The CDR3, as DNA: TGTGCCAGCAGTTACAGACAGGGGCACAATGAGCAGTTCTTC. The rearrangement uses TRBV6-5 and TRBJ2-1; 8 nucleotides agree with TRBD1. V shed 2 bases, J shed 5 bases, and the junction held 2 bases outside the gene matches. This CDR3 is built from 14 residues. The germline V gene has CDR1 MNHEY and CDR2 SVGAGI.

V and J are TRBV10-2 and TRBJ2-1; 7 nucleotides agree with TRBD1. The V and J ends lost 6 bases and 8 bases, in that order; junction bases with no gene match: 7. This CDR3 has 13 amino acids. The V gene's germline CDR1 is WSHSY and CDR2 SAAADI. In nucleotides, the CDR3 is TGCGCCAGCAGGACAGGGTCCGGCGATGAGCAGTTCTTC. Translated: CASRTGSGDEQFF.

This clone was recorded only once. The chain links TRBV5-6 to TRBJ1-6; D gene ambiguous. Trimming took off 3 bases at V and 8 bases at J, with 12 bases between the two ends. The CDR3 sequence is 14 residues long. The germline V gene encodes CDR1 SGHDT and CDR2 YYEEEE. The CDR3 DNA sequence: TGTGCCAGCAGCTGGGCTGCCACCTATTCACCCCTCCACTTT. It specifies CASSWAATYSPLHF.

The V call is TRBV19, the J call TRBJ2-7; 7 nucleotides line up with TRBD1. This CDR3 spans 15 amino acids. Germline V gene data show CDR1 as LNHDA and CDR2 as SQIVND (reference sequence). V gave up 5 bases and J gave up 7 bases; unmatched junction bases: 14. The CDR3 reads CASSDWDSGVGEQYF. CDR3 sequence (DNA): TGTGCCAGTAGTGATTGGGACAGCGGAGTGGGAGAGCAGTACTTC.

V gene TRBV5-1 combines with J gene TRBJ2-2, with 13 bases lining up with TRBD2. The CDR3 runs 17 residues. Per the germline V gene, CDR1 is SGHRS and CDR2 is YFSETQ. With V trimmed by 5 bases and J by 7 bases, 11 bases remained unmatched. CDR3 DNA: TGCGCCAGCAGTTGGACTAGCGGGAGTCCCGGTGGCGGGGAGCTGTTTTTT. Translation: CASSWTSGSPGGGELFF.

This clone has a handful of counts. The chain combines TRBV19 with TRBJ1-6; no definite D call. V gave up 7 bases and J gave up 0 bases, with 7 bases separating them. The germline V gene encodes CDR1 LNHDA and CDR2 SQIVND (reference sequence). This CDR3 has 14 residues. CDR3 loop: CASKFSSYNSPLHF. As DNA, the CDR3 is TGTGCCAGTAAGTTCAGCTCCTATAATTCACCCCTCCACTTT.

The chain couples TRBV20-1 to TRBJ2-7; TRBD1 agrees at 8 bases. This CDR3 comprises 11 residues. In germline, CDR1 is DFQATT, CDR2 SNEGSKA (reference sequence). With V trimmed by 4 bases and J by 8 bases, 4 bases remained unmatched. This CDR3 is CSATGQGKQYF. The CDR3 DNA reads as TGCAGTGCTACCGGACAGGGCAAGCAGTACTTC.

The sample holds a few counts of this clone. The V gene is TRBV29-1, the J gene TRBJ1-2, with D perhaps TRBD1 (5 bases). Trimming removed 4 bases at V and 8 bases at J, with 17 bases between. The CDR3 totals 13 residues. Germline-derived CDR1 and CDR2 are SQVTM and ANQGSEA. The CDR3 DNA follows: TGCAGCGTTGCCAACAGGCGCGATTCGGGCTACACCTTC. Translated: CSVANRRDSGYTF.

The chain uses TRBV5-6 and TRBJ2-7, with 12 bases fitting TRBD1. CDR1 and CDR2 from the germline V gene are SGHDT and YYEEEE. V shed 4 bases, J shed 5 bases, and the junction held 7 bases outside the gene matches. The CDR3 is made up of 15 amino acids. CDR3: CASSMGQGASNEQYF. CDR3 DNA sequence: TGTGCCAGCAGCATGGGACAGGGGGCCAGCAACGAGCAGTACTTC.

The gene calls are TRBV5-1 and TRBJ2-3; 13 bases are a match to TRBD2. V lost 0 bases, J lost 2 bases, and 6 bases stayed unmatched. The CDR3 totals 18 residues. Per germline, CDR1 SGHRS and CDR2 YFSETQ. The chain's CDR3 is CASSLAGTSGAPTDTQYF. CDR3 in DNA: TGCGCCAGCAGCTTGGCGGGGACTAGCGGGGCTCCCACAGATACGCAGTATTTT.

This sequence joins TRBV11-2 and TRBJ2-1; perhaps TRBD2 as D (6 bases). Germline V gene lookup returns CDR1 SGHAT and CDR2 FQNNGV. The CDR3 contains 17 residues. Deletions cut 5 bases from V and 9 bases from J, with 26 bases between. The CDR3 DNA follows: TGTGCCAGCAGCCTCGGCCCACTAGCCGCTACGTCGGGTGAGCAGTTCTTC. Its translation: CASSLGPLAATSGEQFF.

This chain connects TRBV6-1 to TRBJ2-2; 9 nucleotides agree with TRBD2. Germline V gene data show CDR1 as MNHNS and CDR2 as SASEGT. After removal of 1 base from V and 5 bases from J, the junction contained 2 bases not matched to a gene. This CDR3 is built from 15 residues. The CDR3, as DNA: TGTGCCAGCAGTGAAGGGACTAGCGATACCGGGGAGCTGTTTTTT. This translates into CASSEGTSDTGELFF.

This clone has a handful of counts. V usage is TRBV6-6 and J usage is TRBJ2-7; the match to TRBD2 covers 11 bases. Unmatched junction bases numbered 4, after V lost 1 base and J lost 2 bases. Germline V gene lookup returns CDR1 MNHNY and CDR2 SVGAGI (reference sequence). The CDR3 length is 16 residues. CDR3 sequence reads: CASSYLAGGIPYEQYF. The CDR3 nucleotides are TGTGCCAGCAGTTACTTAGCGGGGGGGATACCCTACGAGCAGTACTTC.

The chain employs TRBV29-1 and TRBJ2-5, with 8 bases identical to TRBD1. The germline V gene has CDR1 SQVTM and CDR2 ANQGSEA. Unmatched junction bases numbered 20, after V lost 6 bases and J lost 2 bases. This CDR3 is 18 amino acids long. CDR3 in amino acids: CSVALGGRGRILQETQYF. The CDR3 DNA is TGCAGCGTCGCCCTGGGTGGCAGGGGGCGCATACTTCAAGAGACCCAGTACTTC.

The table lists this clone with a count of one. The rearrangement uses TRBV6-1 and TRBJ2-2; tentative D call: TRBD1 (6 bases). Looked up from germline, CDR1 is MNHNS and CDR2 is SASEGT. The CDR3 loop spans 15 amino acids. The V end lost 7 bases, the J end lost 5 bases, and 17 bases lay between the germline ends. The CDR3 DNA follows: TGTGCCAGCACCGAAGGCAGGGGCGCGACCGGGGAGCTGTTTTTT. Translation gives CASTEGRGATGELFF.

The rearrangement uses TRBV6-6 and TRBJ1-5, with a possible D match to TRBD1 (5 bases). CDR1 is MNHNY, CDR2 SVGAGI, per germline (reference sequence). This CDR3 spans 14 amino acids. Trimming left V 2 bases short and J 5 bases short, with 10 bases between. The CDR3 reads CASSYAGTDQPQHF. CDR3 nucleotide sequence: TGTGCCAGCAGTTACGCTGGGACTGATCAGCCCCAGCATTTT.

V gene TRBV10-3 combines with J gene TRBJ2-7, with 8 bases lining up with TRBD1. The CDR3 has 14 residues. The germline CDR1 and CDR2 sequences are ENHRY and SYGVKD. V was clipped by 3 bases and J by 3 bases; unmatched bases: 4. The CDR3 bases are TGTGCCATCAGTGAAGGACAGGGTTTCTACGAGCAGTACTTC. Its translation is CAISEGQGFYEQYF.

The CDR3 DNA is TGTGCCAGCAGCTTAGAATCCGGGGATTACAATGAGCAGTTCTTC. Protein product: CASSLESGDYNEQFF. J is TRBJ2-1 and V is TRBV7-2; D may be TRBD2 (5 bases). Between the trimmed V and J ends, which lost 1 base and 4 bases, there was a span of 11 bases. This CDR3 comprises 15 residues. The V gene's germline CDR1 is SGHTA and CDR2 FQGNSA.